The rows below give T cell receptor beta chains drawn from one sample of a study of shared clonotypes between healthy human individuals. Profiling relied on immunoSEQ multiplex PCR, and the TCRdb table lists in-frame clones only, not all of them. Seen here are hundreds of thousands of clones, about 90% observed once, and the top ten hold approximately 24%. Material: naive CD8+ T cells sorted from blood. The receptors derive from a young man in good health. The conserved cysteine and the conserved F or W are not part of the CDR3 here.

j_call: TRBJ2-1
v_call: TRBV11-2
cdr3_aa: ASSSVEQF

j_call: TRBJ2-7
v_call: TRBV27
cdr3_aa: ASATAGEGYEQY

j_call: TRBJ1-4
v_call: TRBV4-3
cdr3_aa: ASSQDRGSTNEKLF

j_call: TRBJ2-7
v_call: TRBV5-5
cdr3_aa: ASSKRQGAPYEQY

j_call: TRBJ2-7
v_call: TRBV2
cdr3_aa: ASTGGNYEQY

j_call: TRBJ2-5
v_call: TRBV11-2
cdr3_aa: ASTGLGEKTQY

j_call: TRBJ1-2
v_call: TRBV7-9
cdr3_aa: ASSRPGDHYGYT

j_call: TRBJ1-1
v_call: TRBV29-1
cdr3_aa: SVEGGDTTEAF

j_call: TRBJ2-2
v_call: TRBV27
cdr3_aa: ASLRGEGNGELL

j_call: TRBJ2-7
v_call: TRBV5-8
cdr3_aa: ASSFRLAGEVYEQY

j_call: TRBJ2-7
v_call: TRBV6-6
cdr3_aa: ASVGGNYEQY

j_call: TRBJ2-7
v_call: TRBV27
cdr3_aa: ASSPHLREDEQY

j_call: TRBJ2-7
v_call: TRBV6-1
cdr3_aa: ASSETASYEQY

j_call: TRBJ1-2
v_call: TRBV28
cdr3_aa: ASIHNRGRSNGYT

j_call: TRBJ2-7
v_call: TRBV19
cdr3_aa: ASSSEQGPAPYEQY

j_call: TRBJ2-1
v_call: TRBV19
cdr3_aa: ASSTSGTSGSYEQF

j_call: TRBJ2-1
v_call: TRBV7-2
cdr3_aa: ASSGLALDAYNEQF

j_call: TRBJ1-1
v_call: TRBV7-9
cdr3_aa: ASSDRSEAF

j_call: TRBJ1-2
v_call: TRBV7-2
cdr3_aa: ASSPQAGTSAIDGYT

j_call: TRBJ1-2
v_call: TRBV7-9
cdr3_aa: ASSLAGDYGYT

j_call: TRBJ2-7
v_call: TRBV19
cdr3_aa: ASSIRTGGGYEQY

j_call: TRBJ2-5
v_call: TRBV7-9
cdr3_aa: ASSTAGTTQY

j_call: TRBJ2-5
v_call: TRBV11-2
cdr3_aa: ASSLVDRGLETQY

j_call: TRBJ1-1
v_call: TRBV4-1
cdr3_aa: ASSQPGRGKNTEAF

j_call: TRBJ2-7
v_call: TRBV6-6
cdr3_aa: ASSYPGWGPNYEQY

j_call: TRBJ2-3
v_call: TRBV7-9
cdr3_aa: ASSPTPGQHKDTQY

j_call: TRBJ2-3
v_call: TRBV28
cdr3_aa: ASSQGADPTDTQY

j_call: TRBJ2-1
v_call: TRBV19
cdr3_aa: ASSAGTSGRTYNEQF

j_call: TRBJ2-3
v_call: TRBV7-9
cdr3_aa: ASSSTSGRAPDTQY

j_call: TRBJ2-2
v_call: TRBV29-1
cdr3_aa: SAPGDTGELF

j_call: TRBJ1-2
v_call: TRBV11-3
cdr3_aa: ASTRAGGGYGYT

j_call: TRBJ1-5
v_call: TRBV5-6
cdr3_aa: ASSLFPGVGDQPQH

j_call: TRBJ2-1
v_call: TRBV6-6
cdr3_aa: ASSYPTSLPSDEQF

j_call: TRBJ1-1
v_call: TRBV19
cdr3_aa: ASSSYNTEAF

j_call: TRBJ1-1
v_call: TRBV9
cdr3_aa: ASSGGGTEAF

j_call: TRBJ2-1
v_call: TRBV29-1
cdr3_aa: SVVGIAGIYNEQF

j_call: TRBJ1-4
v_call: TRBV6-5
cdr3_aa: ASSQKPPRNEKLF

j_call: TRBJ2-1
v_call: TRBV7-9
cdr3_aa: ASSPALAGLNNEQF

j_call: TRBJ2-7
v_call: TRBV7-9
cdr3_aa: ASSLEVSHYEQY

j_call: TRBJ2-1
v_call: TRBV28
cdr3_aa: ASSLIRIERGGHNEQF

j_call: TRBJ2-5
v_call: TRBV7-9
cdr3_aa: ASSSRTAQQETQY

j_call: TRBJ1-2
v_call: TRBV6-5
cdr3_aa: ASSERTGAYGYT

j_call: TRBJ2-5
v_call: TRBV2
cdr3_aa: ASSGKVQLPVETQY

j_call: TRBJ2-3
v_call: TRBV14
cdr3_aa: ASSLLTGHYTDTQY

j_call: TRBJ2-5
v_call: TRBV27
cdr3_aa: ASREKLAGFQETQY

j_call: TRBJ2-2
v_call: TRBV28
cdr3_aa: ATQLGHPGELF

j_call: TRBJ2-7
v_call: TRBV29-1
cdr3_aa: SVEGEAGGYYEQY

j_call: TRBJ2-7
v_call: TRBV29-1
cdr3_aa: SAPGPYNEQY

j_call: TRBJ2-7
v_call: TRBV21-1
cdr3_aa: ASGSLDTSSYEQY